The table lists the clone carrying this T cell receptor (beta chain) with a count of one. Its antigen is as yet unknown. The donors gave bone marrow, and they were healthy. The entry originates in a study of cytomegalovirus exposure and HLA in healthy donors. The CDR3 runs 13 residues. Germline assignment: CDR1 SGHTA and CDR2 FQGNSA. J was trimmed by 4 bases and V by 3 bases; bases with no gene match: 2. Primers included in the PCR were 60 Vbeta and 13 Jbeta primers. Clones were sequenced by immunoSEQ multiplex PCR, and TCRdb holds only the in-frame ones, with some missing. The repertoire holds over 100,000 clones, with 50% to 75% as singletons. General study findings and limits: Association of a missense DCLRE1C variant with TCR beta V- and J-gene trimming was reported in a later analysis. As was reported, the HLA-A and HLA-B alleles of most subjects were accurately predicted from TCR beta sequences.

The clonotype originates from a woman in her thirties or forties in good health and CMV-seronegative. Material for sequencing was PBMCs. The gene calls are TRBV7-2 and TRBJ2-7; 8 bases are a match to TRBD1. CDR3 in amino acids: CASSFRQGYEQYF. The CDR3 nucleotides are TGTGCCAGCAGCTTCAGACAGGGGTACGAGCAGTACTTC.